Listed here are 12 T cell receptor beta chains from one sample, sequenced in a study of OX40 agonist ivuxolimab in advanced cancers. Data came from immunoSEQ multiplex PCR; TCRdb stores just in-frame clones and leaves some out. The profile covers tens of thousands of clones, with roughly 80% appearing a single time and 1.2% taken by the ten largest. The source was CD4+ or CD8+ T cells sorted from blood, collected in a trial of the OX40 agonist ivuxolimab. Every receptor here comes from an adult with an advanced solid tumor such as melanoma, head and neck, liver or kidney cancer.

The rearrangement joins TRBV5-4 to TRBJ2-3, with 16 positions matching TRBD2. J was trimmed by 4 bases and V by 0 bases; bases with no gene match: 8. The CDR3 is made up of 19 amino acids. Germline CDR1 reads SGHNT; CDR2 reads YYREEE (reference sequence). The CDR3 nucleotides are TGTGCCAGCAGCTTGGATATGACCGGGACTAGCGGGGGGGCAGATACGCAGTATTTT. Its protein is CASSLDMTGTSGGADTQYF.

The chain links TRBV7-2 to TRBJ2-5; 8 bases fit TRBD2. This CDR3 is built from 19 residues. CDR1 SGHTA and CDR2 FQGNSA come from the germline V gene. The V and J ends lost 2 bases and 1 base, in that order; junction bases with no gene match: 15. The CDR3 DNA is TGTGCCAGCAGCTTAAATATCTTACTCGGAGCGGGGGCCCAAGAGACCCAGTACTTC. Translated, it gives CASSLNILLGAGAQETQYF.

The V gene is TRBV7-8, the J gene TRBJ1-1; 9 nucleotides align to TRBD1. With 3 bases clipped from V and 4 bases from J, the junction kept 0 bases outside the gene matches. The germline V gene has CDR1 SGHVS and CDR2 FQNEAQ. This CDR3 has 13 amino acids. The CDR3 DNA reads TGTGCCAGCAGCTTGACAGGGGGCACTGAAGCTTTCTTT. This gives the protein CASSLTGGTEAFF.

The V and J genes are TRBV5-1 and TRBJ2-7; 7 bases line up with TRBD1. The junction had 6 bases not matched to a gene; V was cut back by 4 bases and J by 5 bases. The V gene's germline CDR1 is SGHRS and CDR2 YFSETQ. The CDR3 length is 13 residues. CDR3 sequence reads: CASSPGTVNEQYF. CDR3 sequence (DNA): TGCGCCAGCAGCCCCGGGACAGTAAACGAGCAGTACTTC.

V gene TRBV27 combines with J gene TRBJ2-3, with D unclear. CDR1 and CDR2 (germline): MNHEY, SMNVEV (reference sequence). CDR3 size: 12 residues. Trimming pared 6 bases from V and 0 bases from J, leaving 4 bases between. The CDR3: CASSRSTDTQYF. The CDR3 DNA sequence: TGTGCCAGCAGCCGGAGCACAGATACGCAGTATTTT.

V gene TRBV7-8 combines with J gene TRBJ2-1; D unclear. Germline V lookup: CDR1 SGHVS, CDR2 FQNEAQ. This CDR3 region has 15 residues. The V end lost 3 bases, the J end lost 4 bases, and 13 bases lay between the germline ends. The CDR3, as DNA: TGTGCCAGCAGCTTTAGGGCCGGACGATACAATGAGCAGTTCTTC. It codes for CASSFRAGRYNEQFF.

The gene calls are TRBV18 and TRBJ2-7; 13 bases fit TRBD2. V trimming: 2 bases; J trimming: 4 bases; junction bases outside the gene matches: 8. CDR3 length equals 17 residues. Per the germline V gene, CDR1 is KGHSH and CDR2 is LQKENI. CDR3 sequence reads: CASSPNKGLAGIYEQYF. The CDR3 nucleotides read TGTGCCAGCTCACCAAACAAGGGACTAGCGGGGATATACGAGCAGTACTTC.

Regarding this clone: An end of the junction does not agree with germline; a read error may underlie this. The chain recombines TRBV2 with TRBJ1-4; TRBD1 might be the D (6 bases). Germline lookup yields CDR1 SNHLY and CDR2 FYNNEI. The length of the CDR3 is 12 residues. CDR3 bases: TGTGCCAGCAGTGGTTCCGGGACACCGGCCTGTTTT. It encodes CASSGSGTPACF.

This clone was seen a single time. CDR3 sequence (DNA): TGTGCCAGCAGCCAAGGCGGGCTAGTACGGGACTACGAGCAGTACTTC. Translated, it gives CASSQGGLVRDYEQYF. V is TRBV4-2 and J is TRBJ2-7; possible D gene TRBD2, 5 bases. The V gene's germline CDR1 is LGHNA and CDR2 YNFKEQ. The CDR3 has 16 residues. Deletions cut 1 base from V and 3 bases from J, with 16 bases between.

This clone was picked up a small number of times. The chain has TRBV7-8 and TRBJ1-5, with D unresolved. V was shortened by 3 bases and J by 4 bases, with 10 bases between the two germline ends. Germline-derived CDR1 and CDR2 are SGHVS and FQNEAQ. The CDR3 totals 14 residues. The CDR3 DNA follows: TGTGCCAGCAGCTTCGCCGTCTCGAATCAGCCCCAGCATTTT. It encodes CASSFAVSNQPQHF.

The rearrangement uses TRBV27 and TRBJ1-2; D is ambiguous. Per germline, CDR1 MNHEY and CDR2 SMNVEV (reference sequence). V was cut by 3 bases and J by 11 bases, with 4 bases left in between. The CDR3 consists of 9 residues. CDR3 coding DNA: TGTGCCAGCAGTTTGGAGTACACCTTC. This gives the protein CASSLEYTF.

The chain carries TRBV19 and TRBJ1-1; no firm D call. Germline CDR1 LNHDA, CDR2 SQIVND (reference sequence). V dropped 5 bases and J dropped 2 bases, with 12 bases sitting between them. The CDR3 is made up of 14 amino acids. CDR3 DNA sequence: TGTGCCAGTAGTCCCTCACGATTTAACACTGAAGCTTTCTTT. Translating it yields CASSPSRFNTEAFF.